The text below deals with one T cell receptor beta chain. Its specificity is not known. The data originate from a study of PD-L1 blockade in urothelial cancer. Study at large: Males with bladder-origin urothelial cancer made up about 90% of the roughly 30 patients. The authors examined blood 3 weeks (second dose) and 6 weeks after treatment start. Across blood samples, T cells had a median count of around 140,000. Study-level points and caveats: Durable-benefit cases showed more tumor-associated blood clone expansion at 3 weeks.

Profiled with immunoSEQ multiplex PCR; TCRdb holds only in-frame clones, not every one. The sample carries tens of thousands of clones, under 90% recorded once. The CDR3 runs to 14 residues. Unmatched junction bases numbered 13, after V lost 3 bases and J lost 10 bases. Per the germline V gene, CDR1 is GTSNPN and CDR2 is SVGIG (reference sequence). Here the sequenced sample was PBMCs, taken around atezolizumab (anti-PD-L1) treatment. The chain recombines TRBV30 with TRBJ2-3; 7 bases match TRBD1. The clonotype was recovered from a man aged 40-55 years with urothelial cancer. CDR3 amino acids: CAWSLLAYRGAQYF. CDR3 coding DNA: TGTGCCTGGAGCCTGCTCGCCTACAGGGGTGCGCAGTATTTT.